Below, 2 T cell receptor beta chains from the same sample are listed, as sequenced in a study of T cell repertoires in cytomegalovirus infection. These receptors' antigens are unknown. TCRdb re-called the reads through MiXCR, storing one row per CDR3 protein. The table lists 45,000 to 55,000 distinct CDR3 sequences, roughly 19% of them singletons, with about 55% in the top ten. The material sequenced was CD8+ T cells from cultured PBMCs, taken from culture after CMV antigen stimulation. The receptor set was obtained from a human donor in good health (CMV status not recorded). Some clones in this sample may be carry-over from other donors' samples.

The V gene is TRBV19, the J gene TRBJ2-7; 8 nucleotides line up with TRBD2. V trimming: 3 bases; J trimming: 3 bases; junction bases outside the gene matches: 7. Germline values: CDR1 LNHDA, CDR2 SQIVND (reference sequence). This CDR3 spans 15 amino acids. The CDR3 coding sequence is TGTGCCAGTAGTATCTCTGATCGGGGGGGCTACGAGCAGTACTTC. Encoded protein: CASSISDRGGYEQYF.

The V and J genes are TRBV7-9 and TRBJ2-1; D is ambiguous. V dropped 4 bases and J dropped 0 bases, with 10 bases sitting between them. CDR1 is SEHNR and CDR2 is FQNEAQ in the germline V gene (reference sequence). This CDR3 comprises 15 residues. The CDR3: CASSYLRSSYNEQFF. CDR3 sequence (DNA): TGTGCCAGCAGCTACTTGAGGAGCTCCTACAATGAGCAGTTCTTC.